A single sample gave rise to the 12 T cell receptor beta chains below, sequenced in a study of blood T cell repertoires in COVID-19. The assay was immunoSEQ multiplex PCR, and TCRdb's table has in-frame clones only and misses some. Here the sample spans fewer than 20,000 clones, roughly nine tenths being singletons. Specimen: peripheral blood. Source of these receptors: a human donor in a cohort sampled during active COVID-19.

CDR3 protein: CASSHSGTSGPLNQETQYF. The CDR3 bases are TGTGCCAGCAGCCATTCCGGGACTAGCGGCCCCCTTAACCAAGAGACCCAGTACTTC. The V gene is TRBV4-2, the J gene TRBJ2-5; 11 nucleotides match TRBD2. The CDR3 loop spans 19 amino acids. J lost 0 bases, V lost 3 bases, and 12 bases had no gene match. Germline V gives CDR1 LGHNA, CDR2 YNFKEQ.

This clone was detected a few times. The V call is TRBV7-9, the J call TRBJ2-7, with 12 bases lining up with TRBD2. With 5 bases clipped from V and 7 bases from J, the junction kept 6 bases outside the gene matches. Germline V lookup: CDR1 SEHNR, CDR2 FQNEAQ (reference sequence). CDR3 length: 14 amino acids. CDR3 sequence (DNA): TGTGCCAGCAGCGCCCCTAGCGGGGGGGTTGAGCAGTACTTC. Protein product: CASSAPSGGVEQYF.

In this sample, this clone turned up once. V usage is TRBV9 and J usage is TRBJ2-5; maybe TRBD1 (7 bases). The CDR3 is 17 amino acids. CDR1 SGDLS and CDR2 YYNGEE come from the germline V gene. Trimming cost V 0 bases and J 4 bases, with 19 bases left between them. This CDR3 reads CASSVGWGDRKGETQYF. The CDR3 DNA sequence: TGTGCCAGCAGCGTAGGGTGGGGGGACAGAAAGGGAGAGACCCAGTACTTC.

This clone came up a few times. The chain carries TRBV4-1 and TRBJ2-3, with TRBD2 matching 10 bases. The length of the CDR3 is 16 residues. The J segment lost 1 base and the V segment lost 1 base, leaving 2 bases of the junction unmatched. Germline lookup yields CDR1 MGHRA and CDR2 YSYEKL. The DNA of the CDR3 is TGCGCCAGCAGCCAAGCCCTAGCGGGGGGCACAGATACGCAGTATTTT. Amino acid sequence: CASSQALAGGTDTQYF.

The chain has TRBV7-8 and TRBJ1-2; 10 bases line up with TRBD1. The V segment lost 5 bases and the J segment 4 bases; nucleotides outside the gene matches: 7. The CDR3 covers 15 residues. From germline, CDR1 is SGHVS and CDR2 FQNEAQ. The CDR3 sequence is CASSIGTGEAYGYTF. For the CDR3, the DNA is TGTGCCAGCAGCATCGGGACAGGGGAGGCCTATGGCTACACCTTC.

The chain recombines TRBV7-6 with TRBJ2-1, with D possibly being TRBD2 (7 bases). CDR1 SGHVS and CDR2 FNYEAQ come from the germline V gene. This CDR3 spans 17 amino acids. Trimming took off 5 bases at V and 6 bases at J, with 23 bases between the two ends. The CDR3 nucleotides read TGTGCCAGCAGCGTGGGGGGCGGGGGTGAGCCTAGCAATGAGCAGTTCTTC. Amino acid sequence: CASSVGGGGEPSNEQFF.

The chain recombines TRBV7-2 with TRBJ2-4, with 12 bases lining up with TRBD2. The CDR3 consists of 17 residues. The junction had 8 bases not matched to a gene; V was cut back by 1 base and J by 7 bases. Germline values: CDR1 SGHTA, CDR2 FQGNSA. CDR3 in amino acids: CASSLVPSGGASNIQYF. The CDR3 bases are TGTGCCAGCAGCTTAGTTCCTAGCGGGGGGGCCTCGAACATTCAGTACTTC.

The V gene is TRBV3-1 (or the pseudogene TRBV3-2), the J gene TRBJ2-2; 10 nucleotides align to TRBD1. CDR1 is LGHDT, CDR2 YNNKEL, per germline (reference sequence). This CDR3 has 17 amino acids. V lost 4 bases to trimming and J lost 1 base; unmatched junction nucleotides: 6. This CDR3 reads CASSPGTGVLNTGELFF. The CDR3 nucleotides read TGTGCCAGCAGCCCAGGGACAGGGGTCCTGAACACCGGGGAGCTGTTTTTT.

In DNA, the CDR3 is TGTGCCAGCAGCTTACAGAACTATGGCTACACCTTC. Translation: CASSLQNYGYTF. The chain carries TRBV7-2 and TRBJ1-2; D is ambiguous. The CDR3 covers 12 residues. The germline gives CDR1 SGHTA, CDR2 FQGNSA. Trimming removed 2 bases at V and 2 bases at J, with 3 bases between.

This clone has a single count. The rearrangement uses TRBV4-2 and TRBJ2-7; 9 nucleotides match TRBD1. The V gene's germline CDR1 is LGHNA and CDR2 YNFKEQ. The CDR3 sequence is 15 residues long. V dropped 3 bases and J dropped 6; count of bases not matched to a gene: 9. The CDR3, as DNA: TGTGCCAGCAGCCAGCCTACAGGGGGCGGGGGCGAGCAGTACTTC. Its protein is CASSQPTGGGGEQYF.

The CDR3 bases are TGTGCCAGCACCGAGGGGGGGGCGCATGGCTACACCTTC. Translated, it gives CASTEGGAHGYTF. The V call is TRBV6-5, the J call TRBJ1-2; perhaps TRBD1 as D (6 bases). Germline V gives CDR1 MNHEY, CDR2 SVGAGI. CDR3 length: 13 amino acids. V dropped 7 bases and J dropped 6 bases, with 15 bases sitting between them.

The chain links TRBV25-1 to TRBJ1-6; maybe TRBD1 (5 bases). CDR3 length: 14 residues. In germline, CDR1 is MGHDK, CDR2 SYGVNS. V was cut by 4 bases and J by 5 bases, with 9 bases left in between. This chain's CDR3 is CASSGGVHNSPLHF. The CDR3 nucleotides are TGTGCCAGCAGTGGGGGGGTTCATAATTCACCCCTCCACTTT.